Following are 22 T cell receptor beta chains from one sample sequenced in a study of T-cell reconstitution after alpha-beta-depleted transplantation in children. Unique molecular identifiers tagged the TCRbeta library. In TCRdb, the PCR reads were re-called with MiXCR into one record per CDR3 protein. The data show 350,000 to 500,000 distinct CDR3 sequences, 43% seen once. This sample comprised PBMCs, obtained before TCRalphabeta/CD19-depleted stem cell transplant. The receptors originated from a girl aged 2-15 years with aplastic anemia, due to receive a stem cell transplant.

This clonotype was counted between two and nine times. The chain is built from TRBV7-2 and TRBJ1-1, with D unclear. The germline gives CDR1 SGHTA, CDR2 FQGNSA. V was shortened by 2 bases and J by 5 bases, with 15 bases between the two germline ends. The CDR3 has 15 residues. The CDR3 is CASSLRPVLWTEAFF. The CDR3 nucleotides read TGTGCCAGCAGCTTAAGACCGGTTCTGTGGACTGAAGCTTTCTTT.

The table lists this clonotype with a few counts. The chain carries TRBV7-9 and TRBJ2-1, with 11 bases matching TRBD2. The CDR3 runs to 16 residues. With V trimmed by 2 bases and J by 2 bases, 2 bases remained unmatched. Germline V lookup: CDR1 SEHNR, CDR2 FQNEAQ (reference sequence). CDR3 sequence reads: CASSLLAGGAYNEQFF. CDR3 sequence (DNA): TGTGCCAGCAGCTTACTAGCGGGAGGCGCCTACAATGAGCAGTTCTTC.

This clonotype was seen at least ten times. The V call is TRBV5-1, the J call TRBJ2-3; D may be TRBD2 (5 bases). The CDR3 runs 12 residues. Trimming shortened V by 4 bases and J by 5 bases, and 8 bases separated the two germline ends. Germline CDR1 SGHRS, CDR2 YFSETQ. Here the CDR3 reads CASSDGEDTQYF. CDR3 nucleotide sequence: TGCGCCAGCAGCGACGGGGAAGATACGCAGTATTTT.

This clonotype was detected many times. The gene calls are TRBV28 and TRBJ2-1, with TRBD2 identical over 10 bases. CDR1 MDHEN and CDR2 SYDVKM come from the germline V gene. The CDR3 sequence is 15 residues long. J lost 4 bases, V lost 6 bases, and 6 bases had no gene match. Here the CDR3 DNA reads TGTGCCAGCAGGGAGTCTAGCGGGAGATACAATGAGCAGTTCTTC. This encodes CASRESSGRYNEQFF.

This rearrangement joins TRBV2 to TRBJ2-4, with 10 bases lining up with TRBD1. Per germline, CDR1 SNHLY and CDR2 FYNNEI. V shed 0 bases, J shed 5 bases, and the junction held 1 base outside the gene matches. The CDR3 covers 15 residues. The CDR3 spells CASSEAGTGENIQYF. The CDR3 DNA sequence: TGTGCCAGCAGTGAAGCGGGGACAGGGGAAAACATTCAGTACTTC.

Points on this clonotype: This may arise from a read error, as a much more abundant clone is one base away. J is TRBJ2-7 and V is TRBV20-1; D is perhaps TRBD1 or TRBD2 (5 bases each). This CDR3 region has 15 residues. Per the germline V gene, CDR1 is DFQATT and CDR2 is SNEGSKA (reference sequence). V lost 0 bases to trimming and J lost 6 bases, with 18 bases between them. The CDR3 reads CSARDPGLGGCEQYF. CDR3 nucleotides: TGCAGTGCTAGAGATCCGGGGCTTGGAGGCTGCGAGCAGTACTTC.

This clonotype was seen ten or more times. The chain joins TRBV11-2 to TRBJ2-3; D not certain. Deletions cut 2 bases from V and 6 bases from J, with 21 bases between. The CDR3 sequence is 17 residues long. Germline CDR1 SGHAT, CDR2 FQNNGV. The CDR3 sequence: CASSLQRKPIGSDTQYF. DNA of the CDR3: TGTGCCAGCAGCTTACAAAGGAAGCCCATTGGATCGGATACGCAGTATTTT.

This chain connects TRBV5-1 to TRBJ2-5; the match to TRBD1 covers 9 bases. V shed 0 bases, J shed 6 bases, and the junction held 12 bases outside the gene matches. The CDR3 has 17 amino acids. Germline lookup yields CDR1 SGHRS and CDR2 YFSETQ. The DNA of the CDR3 is TGCGCCAGCAGCTTGGCCCCTAGGACAGGGGTGATGAAGACCCAGTACTTC. It is translated as CASSLAPRTGVMKTQYF.

V and J are TRBV29-1 and TRBJ1-1; 9 positions match TRBD1. Trimming removed 7 bases from V and 4 bases from J; junction bases left unmatched: 13. CDR3 length: 15 residues. Germline V lookup: CDR1 SQVTM, CDR2 ANQGSEA. CDR3 coding DNA: TGCAGCGCCCGCGCCTCCGGGACAGGGAGCACTGAAGCTTTCTTT. Encoded protein: CSARASGTGSTEAFF.

V usage is TRBV27 and J usage is TRBJ1-2; no firm D call. The germline gives CDR1 MNHEY, CDR2 SMNVEV (reference sequence). The CDR3 is made up of 15 amino acids. V lost 5 bases, J lost 8 bases, and 21 bases lay in between. The DNA for the CDR3 is TGTGCCAGCAGTCCCCTGGCCGGGAATACGAACGGCTACACCTTC. Its protein product is CASSPLAGNTNGYTF.

This clonotype was picked up many times. The chain joins TRBV3-1 to TRBJ2-3; unclear D gene. CDR1 is LGHDT and CDR2 is YNNKEL in the germline V gene (reference sequence). This CDR3 comprises 12 residues. V dropped 6 bases and J dropped 3 bases, with 7 bases sitting between them. The CDR3 region is CASRTATDTQYF. In nucleotides, the CDR3 is TGTGCCAGCAGAACGGCGACAGATACGCAGTATTTT.

In its sample, this clonotype was seen once. CDR3 region: CASSGPRTGIYGYTF. The CDR3 region has the DNA TGTGCCAGCAGCGGTCCGAGGACAGGGATCTATGGCTACACCTTC. V and J are TRBV6-1 and TRBJ1-2, with 8 bases fitting TRBD1. The CDR3 runs to 15 residues. CDR1 and CDR2 from the germline V gene are MNHNS and SASEGT. V trimming: 6 bases; J trimming: 4 bases; junction bases outside the gene matches: 10.

The V gene is TRBV6-2 or TRBV6-3, the J gene TRBJ2-2; maybe TRBD2 (6 bases). In germline, CDR1 is MNHEY, CDR2 SVGEGT. The CDR3 extends over 15 amino acids. Trimming stripped 2 bases from V and 0 bases from J, with 7 bases between. CDR3 loop: CASSYGDSNTGELFF. The CDR3 coding sequence is TGTGCCAGCAGTTACGGGGACTCGAACACCGGGGAGCTGTTTTTT.

The rearrangement joins TRBV6-4 to TRBJ2-1; TRBD2 matches at 11 bases. CDR1 and CDR2 from the germline V gene are MRHNA and SNTAGT. This CDR3 is built from 16 residues. V dropped 5 bases and J dropped 2; count of bases not matched to a gene: 5. The CDR3: CASSKLAGATYNEQFF. The CDR3 DNA reads TGTGCCAGCAGTAAACTAGCGGGGGCCACCTACAATGAGCAGTTCTTC.

In its sample, this clonotype was seen a few times. The gene calls are TRBV6-1 and TRBJ2-1; the match to TRBD2 covers 7 bases. The V segment lost 6 bases and the J segment 7 bases; nucleotides outside the gene matches: 3. This CDR3 has 12 residues. CDR1 MNHNS and CDR2 SASEGT come from the germline V gene. The CDR3 sequence: CASRGGGNEQFF. Here the CDR3 DNA reads TGTGCCAGCAGGGGGGGGGGAAATGAGCAGTTCTTC.

The chain uses TRBV7-9 and TRBJ2-7, with TRBD1 as a possible D gene (5 bases). This CDR3 region has 12 residues. Trimming shortened V by 11 bases and J by 0 bases, and 11 bases separated the two germline ends. CDR1 is SEHNR, CDR2 FQNEAQ, per germline (reference sequence). The CDR3 here is CAWGTNSYEQYF. The CDR3 DNA is TGTGCCTGGGGCACTAACTCCTACGAGCAGTACTTC.

The rearrangement joins TRBV27 to TRBJ2-5; 7 positions agree with TRBD1. The CDR3 spans 13 residues. The germline V gene encodes CDR1 MNHEY and CDR2 SMNVEV (reference sequence). J lost 10 bases, V lost 5 bases, and 10 bases had no gene match. CDR3 amino acids: CASSTQGEGVQYF. The CDR3 coding sequence is TGTGCCAGCAGTACGCAGGGGGAAGGTGTCCAGTACTTC.

This clonotype was seen just once. V and J are TRBV20-1 and TRBJ1-5; D possibly corresponds to TRBD1 (5 bases). Trimming removed 3 bases at V and 0 bases at J, with 6 bases between. Germline values: CDR1 DFQATT, CDR2 SNEGSKA (reference sequence). This CDR3 comprises 13 residues. CDR3: CSASQGSNQPQHF. CDR3 bases: TGCAGTGCTAGCCAGGGTAGCAATCAGCCCCAGCATTTT.

This clonotype was detected only a few times. The rearrangement joins TRBV7-9 to TRBJ1-2; the D gene is possibly TRBD1 (6 bases). The length of the CDR3 is 15 residues. Trimming removed 5 bases from V and 7 bases from J, with 20 bases in between. Looked up from germline, CDR1 is SEHNR and CDR2 is FQNEAQ (reference sequence). CDR3 DNA sequence: TGTGCCAGCAGCCAACCCGACCGGGGGGCCGGTGGCTACACCTTC. Protein sequence: CASSQPDRGAGGYTF.

V gene TRBV12-3 or TRBV12-4 combines with J gene TRBJ2-1; 11 bases are shared with TRBD1. The CDR3 is 15 amino acids. V gave up 7 bases and J gave up 4 bases; unmatched junction bases: 6. The CDR3, as DNA: TGTGCCAGCAACCTCGGACAGGGGGCGTACAATGAGCAGTTCTTC. Translating gives CASNLGQGAYNEQFF.

The chain recombines TRBV5-4 with TRBJ2-1; 9 bases fit TRBD1. The CDR3 runs 14 residues. Trimming at V came to 5 bases and at J to 10 bases, leaving 10 bases not matched to a gene. The germline gives CDR1 SGHNT, CDR2 YYREEE (reference sequence). The CDR3 sequence: CASRPGQGSGEQFF. CDR3 DNA sequence: TGTGCCAGCAGGCCGGGACAGGGCTCAGGAGAGCAGTTCTTC.

The chain carries TRBV20-1 and TRBJ2-3; possibly TRBD2 for D (6 bases). The length of the CDR3 is 17 residues. Germline values: CDR1 DFQATT, CDR2 SNEGSKA (reference sequence). V gave up 1 base and J gave up 5 bases, with 22 bases separating them. CDR3 loop: CSARARTGRWGGDTQYF. CDR3 coding DNA: TGCAGTGCTAGAGCCCGGACTGGCCGTTGGGGAGGAGATACGCAGTATTTT.